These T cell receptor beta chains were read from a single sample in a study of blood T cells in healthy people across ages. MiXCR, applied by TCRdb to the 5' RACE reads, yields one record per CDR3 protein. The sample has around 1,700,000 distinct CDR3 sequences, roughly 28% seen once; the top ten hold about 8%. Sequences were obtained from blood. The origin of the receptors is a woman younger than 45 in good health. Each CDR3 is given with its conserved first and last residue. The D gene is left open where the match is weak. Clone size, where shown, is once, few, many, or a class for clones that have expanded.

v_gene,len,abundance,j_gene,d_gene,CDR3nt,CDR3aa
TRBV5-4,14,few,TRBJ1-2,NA,TGTGCCAGCAGCTTGAGTGACGGACCCTATGGCTACACCTTC,CASSLSDGPYGYTF
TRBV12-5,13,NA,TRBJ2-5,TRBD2,TGTGCTAGCCTACGGGGGGGGCAAGAGACCCAGTACTTC,CASLRGGQETQYF
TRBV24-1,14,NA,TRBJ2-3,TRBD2,TGTGCCACCTCACTAGCGGGAGATGGAGATACGCAGTATTTT,CATSLAGDGDTQYF
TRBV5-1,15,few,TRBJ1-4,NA,TGCGCCAGCAGCTTGGAGGCAGGGGCGGGTGAAAAACTGTTTTTT,CASSLEAGAGEKLFF
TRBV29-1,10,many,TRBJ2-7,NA,TGCAGCGTTGGGAGGGACGAGCAGTACTTC,CSVGRDEQYF
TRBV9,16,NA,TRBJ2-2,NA,TGTGCCAGCAGCGTAGGTCTAGGAGTTTACACCGGGGAGCTGTTTTTT,CASSVGLGVYTGELFF
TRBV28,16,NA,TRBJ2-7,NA,TGTGCCAGCAGTCCCACTACAGGGTGGAGTCCCTACGAGCAGTACTTC,CASSPTTGWSPYEQYF
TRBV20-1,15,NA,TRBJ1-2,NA,TGCAGTGCTAGAGATCTCGAGGGTGAGGATTATGGCTACACCTTC,CSARDLEGEDYGYTF
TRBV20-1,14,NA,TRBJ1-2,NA,TGCAGTGCTAAGGTCACAGGGACTAACTATGGCTACACCTTC,CSAKVTGTNYGYTF
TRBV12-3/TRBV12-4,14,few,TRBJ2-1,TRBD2,TGTGCCAGCAGTCAGCCCCCAAACGGGAGGGCCAAGTTCTTC,CASSQPPNGRAKFF
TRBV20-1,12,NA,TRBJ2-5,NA,TGCAGTGCTAGAAGGCCGGGAGAGACCCAGTACTTC,CSARRPGETQYF
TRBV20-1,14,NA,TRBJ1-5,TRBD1,TGCAGTGCAAGAACGACAGGGGCAGGTCAGCCCCAGCATTTT,CSARTTGAGQPQHF
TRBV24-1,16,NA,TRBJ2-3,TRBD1,TGTGCCACCAGTGATCCGGGACAGGGGGCAACAGATACGCAGTATTTT,CATSDPGQGATDTQYF
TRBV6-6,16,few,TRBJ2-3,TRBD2,TGTGCCAGCAGTTACACCCGAGCGGGGGGGACAGATACGCAGTATTTT,CASSYTRAGGTDTQYF
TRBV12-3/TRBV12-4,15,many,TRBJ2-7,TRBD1,TGTGCCAGCAGTTTTGAGGGGGCGCGAATTAACGAGCAGTACTTC,CASSFEGARINEQYF
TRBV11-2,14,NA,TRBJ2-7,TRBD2,TGTGCCAGCAGCTTATCGGGACTATACTACGAGCAGTACTTC,CASSLSGLYYEQYF
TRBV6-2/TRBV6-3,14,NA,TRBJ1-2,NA,TGTGCCAGCAGTTATTCGGCGGCTTCGTTGGGCTACACCTTC,CASSYSAASLGYTF
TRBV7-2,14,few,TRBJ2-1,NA,TGTGCCATCCACCCGAGTCCCTCCTACAATGAGCAGTTCTTC,CAIHPSPSYNEQFF
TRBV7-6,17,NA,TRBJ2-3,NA,TGTGCCAGCAGCTTAGCGGTCGGGGGCGGAGGCACGGATACGCAGTATTTT,CASSLAVGGGGTDTQYF
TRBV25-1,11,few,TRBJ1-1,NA,TGTGCCAGCATGACCAGCGCTGAAGCTTTCTTT,CASMTSAEAFF
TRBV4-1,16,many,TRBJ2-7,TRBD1,TGCGCCAGCAGCCAAGACCTTGCACAGGGGACAATGAAGCAGTACTTC,CASSQDLAQGTMKQYF
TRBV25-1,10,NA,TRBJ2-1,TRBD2,TGTGTCAGGGCGGGGGATGAGCAGTTCTTC,CVRAGDEQFF
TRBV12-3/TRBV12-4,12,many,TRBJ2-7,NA,TGTGCCAGCAGCACTTTTAGAAACGAGCAGTACTTC,CASSTFRNEQYF
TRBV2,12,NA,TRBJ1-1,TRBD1,TGTGCCAGCCAACAGGGGAACTCTGAAGCTTTCTTT,CASQQGNSEAFF
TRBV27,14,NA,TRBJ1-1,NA,TGTGCCAGCAGTTACATGTGGGGACGGGGTGTGGCTTTCTTT,CASSYMWGRGVAFF
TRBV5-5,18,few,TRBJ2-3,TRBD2,TGTGCCAGCAGCTTACTAGCGGGAGGACCGTTGGGCACAGATACGCAGTATTTT,CASSLLAGGPLGTDTQYF
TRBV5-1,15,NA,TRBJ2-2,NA,TGCGCCAGCAGCGATCCGGGACAACCCACCGGGGAGCTGTTTTTT,CASSDPGQPTGELFF
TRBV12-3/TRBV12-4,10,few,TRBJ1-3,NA,TGTGCCAGCAGTTCATACACCATATATTTT,CASSSYTIYF
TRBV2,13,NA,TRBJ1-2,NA,TGTGCCAGCAGTGAATCGGGGGTGAGGGGCTACACCTTC,CASSESGVRGYTF
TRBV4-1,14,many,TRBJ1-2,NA,TGCGCCAGCAGCCAAGATCAGGGTGCAAATGGCTACACCTTC,CASSQDQGANGYTF
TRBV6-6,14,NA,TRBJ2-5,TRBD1,TGTGCCAGCAGTTACGGACAGGGTGACGAGACCCAGTACTTC,CASSYGQGDETQYF
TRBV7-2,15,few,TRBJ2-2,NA,TGTGCCAGCAGCTTAGAACAGGCAAGGAGTCGGGAGCTGTTTTTT,CASSLEQARSRELFF
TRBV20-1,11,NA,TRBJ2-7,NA,TGCAGTTGGTCCACCTCCTACGAGCAGTACTTC,CSWSTSYEQYF
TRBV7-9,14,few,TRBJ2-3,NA,TGTGCCAGCGGTACTAGCCTCTACACAGATACGCAGTATTTT,CASGTSLYTDTQYF
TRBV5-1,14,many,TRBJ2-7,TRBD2,TGCGCCAGCAGTAACACGGGACTAGCGGGGGAGCAGTACTTC,CASSNTGLAGEQYF
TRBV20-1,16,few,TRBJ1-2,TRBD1,TGCAGTGCTAGAGATCGGGGACAGACGACCTACTATGGCTACACCTTC,CSARDRGQTTYYGYTF
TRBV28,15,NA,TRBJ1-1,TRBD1,TGTGCCAGCAGTACCCACGGACAGGGGCGGGCTGAAGCTTTCTTT,CASSTHGQGRAEAFF
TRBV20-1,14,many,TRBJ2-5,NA,TGCAGTGCTAGAGATGGGGGGCAAGGGGAGACCCAGTACTTC,CSARDGGQGETQYF
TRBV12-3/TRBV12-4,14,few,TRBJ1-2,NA,TGTGCCAGCAGTTCCCCGTGGAGCGGGTATGGCTACACCTTC,CASSSPWSGYGYTF
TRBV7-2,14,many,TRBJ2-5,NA,TGTGCCAGCAGTTCAAGGGGGGGGAAAGAGACCCAGTACTTC,CASSSRGGKETQYF
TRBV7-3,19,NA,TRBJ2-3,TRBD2,TGTGCCAGCAGCTTAACAGGGGGGAAGGGACTAGCGATTACAGATACGCAGTATTTT,CASSLTGGKGLAITDTQYF
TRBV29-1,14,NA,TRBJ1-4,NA,TGCAGCGTTGAAGCGCCCCAGAGTAATGAAAAACTGTTTTTT,CSVEAPQSNEKLFF
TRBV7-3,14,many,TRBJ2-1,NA,TGTGCCAGCAGCTTAACCCAGGGATCCAATGAGCAGTTCTTC,CASSLTQGSNEQFF
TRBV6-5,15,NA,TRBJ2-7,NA,TGTGCCAGCAGTTTGGGGACAAGGCAGACCGGCGAGCAGTACTTC,CASSLGTRQTGEQYF
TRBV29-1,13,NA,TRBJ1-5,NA,TGCAGCGCCTTATGGGGTAGCAATCAGCCCCAGCATTTT,CSALWGSNQPQHF
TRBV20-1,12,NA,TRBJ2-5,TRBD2,TGCAGTGGGCTAGCGGGGCTAGAGACCCAGTACTTC,CSGLAGLETQYF
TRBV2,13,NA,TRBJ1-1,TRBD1,TGTGCCAGCAGTGGGGACAGCAACACTGAAGCTTTCTTT,CASSGDSNTEAFF
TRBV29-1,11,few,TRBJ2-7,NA,TGCAGCGTTCAGGGGAGATACGAGCAGTACTTC,CSVQGRYEQYF